The 11 T cell receptor beta chains below come from one sample, sequenced in a study of T cell responses to AZD1222 COVID-19 vaccine. Some clones are missing from TCRdb's copy, which holds only in-frame ones; the method was immunoSEQ multiplex PCR. The sample has over 60,000 clones, more than 75% seen once. This specimen consisted of peripheral blood, obtained on day 0 of AZD1222 vaccination. The source of these receptors is an adult in good health.

The chain combines TRBV7-2 with TRBJ2-3; TRBD2 aligns across 9 bases. CDR1 SGHTA and CDR2 FQGNSA come from the germline V gene. After removal of 7 bases from V and 1 base from J, the junction contained 3 bases not matched to a gene. CDR3 length: 14 residues. This chain's CDR3 is CASKPSGGTDTQYF. The CDR3 DNA is TGTGCCAGCAAACCTAGCGGGGGCACAGATACGCAGTATTTT.

This rearrangement joins TRBV5-8 to TRBJ1-5, with D tentatively TRBD1 (6 bases). This CDR3 comprises 14 residues. Trimming stripped 4 bases from V and 7 bases from J, with 15 bases between. The germline gives CDR1 SGHTS, CDR2 YDEGEE. CDR3 sequence reads: CASSQPGEKQPQHF. DNA for the CDR3: TGTGCCAGCAGCCAACCAGGGGAAAAACAGCCCCAGCATTTT.

V and J are TRBV19 and TRBJ1-2; D remains ambiguous. Trimming pared 3 bases from V and 2 bases from J, leaving 13 bases between. CDR1 is LNHDA and CDR2 is SQIVND in the germline V gene (reference sequence). There are 15 residues in the CDR3. DNA of the CDR3: TGTGCCAGTAGTATGGGTGGATATGCAAACTATGGCTACACCTTC. It specifies CASSMGGYANYGYTF.

This clone is a singleton in its sample. V usage is TRBV11-2 and J usage is TRBJ2-3; no reliable D call. V was trimmed by 1 base and J by 6 bases, leaving 11 bases between them. The CDR3 consists of 14 residues. Germline lookup yields CDR1 SGHAT and CDR2 FQNNGV. The CDR3 loop is CASSLVGKHDTQYF. The CDR3 region has the DNA TGTGCCAGCAGCTTAGTGGGGAAACACGATACGCAGTATTTT.

The chain links TRBV6-5 to TRBJ1-1, with D possibly matching TRBD1 (5 bases). The CDR3 contains 14 residues. Germline V CDR1 and CDR2: MNHEY, SVGAGI. Deletions cut 0 bases from V and 4 bases from J, with 9 bases between. CDR3 DNA sequence: TGTGCCAGCAGTTACTCATGGGGGACCACTGAAGCTTTCTTT. Amino acid sequence: CASSYSWGTTEAFF.

For the CDR3, the DNA is TGTGCCAGCTCACTAAATGCGGTGGGGGCAACTAATGAAAAACTGTTTTTT. Translating it yields CASSLNAVGATNEKLFF. V usage is TRBV18 and J usage is TRBJ1-4, with a tentative D call TRBD1 (5 bases). The germline CDR1 and CDR2 sequences are KGHSH and LQKENI. V was clipped by 4 bases and J by 0 bases, with 15 bases between them. This CDR3 is built from 17 residues.

This chain uses TRBV6-1 with TRBJ2-3; no reliable D call. Trimming left V 3 bases short and J 6 bases short, with 10 bases between. Germline CDR1 and CDR2: MNHNS and SASEGT. This CDR3 contains 13 residues. As DNA, the CDR3 is TGTGCCAGCAGTGACGTGGTAAGGGATACGCAGTATTTT. This sequence encodes CASSDVVRDTQYF.

The V gene is TRBV5-1, the J gene TRBJ1-3; no clear D. Germline loops: CDR1 SGHRS, CDR2 YFSETQ. The CDR3 has 14 amino acids. V shed 0 bases and J shed 1 base, with 5 bases lying between them. The CDR3 reads CASSLGSSGNTIYF. The CDR3 bases are TGCGCCAGCAGCTTGGGGTCGTCTGGAAACACCATATATTTT.

A few counts support this clone. The rearrangement joins TRBV11-2 to TRBJ2-7, with D perhaps matching TRBD1 (6 bases). This CDR3 region has 13 residues. CDR1 and CDR2 (germline): SGHAT, FQNNGV. Trimming stripped 1 base from V and 4 bases from J, with 8 bases between. The CDR3 is CASSLVRGYEQYF. DNA of the CDR3: TGTGCCAGCAGCTTAGTCAGGGGTTACGAGCAGTACTTC.

This chain links TRBV7-2 with TRBJ1-2, with TRBD1 as a possible D gene (5 bases). Trimming took off 4 bases at V and 7 bases at J, with 10 bases between the two ends. The length of the CDR3 is 12 residues. Per germline, CDR1 SGHTA and CDR2 FQGNSA. CDR3 sequence (DNA): TGTGCCAGCAGCTCCTTCGGGGGTGGCTACACCTTC. Protein sequence: CASSSFGGGYTF.

V and J are TRBV5-6 and TRBJ2-1; D unclear. Trimming left V 4 bases short and J 8 bases short, with 19 bases between. The CDR3 extends over 15 amino acids. Germline V gives CDR1 SGHDT, CDR2 YYEEEE. The CDR3 region is CASSSLESTFDEQFF. The CDR3 nucleotides read TGTGCCAGCAGCAGCCTAGAGAGTACATTTGATGAGCAGTTCTTC.